This is a list of T cell receptor beta chains from one sample in a study of blood T cell repertoires in COVID-19. The table came from immunoSEQ multiplex PCR; TCRdb's copy has only in-frame clones and leaves some out. The top ten hold around 7% of the sample, which has 350,000 to 400,000 clones, around 90% seen once. Sequenced sample: peripheral blood. These receptors were collected from a man aged 18 to 30 with active or convalescent COVID-19. Each CDR3 is given with its conserved first and last residue. The D gene is left open where the match is weak. Some rows have no size entry. The others give once, few or many, or a class for an expanded clone.

TRBD1 NA TRBJ2-2 TRBV6-2/TRBV6-3 CASSSTENRGYRTGELFF TGTGCCAGCAGTTCCACAGAGAACAGGGGTTATCGCACCGGGGAGCTGTTTTTT
NA once TRBJ2-7 TRBV25-1 CASSESGTTRYEQYF TGTGCCAGCAGTGAATCAGGGACAACTCGATACGAGCAGTACTTC
NA NA TRBJ1-4 TRBV25-1 CASSGPAGKSFHEKLFF TGTGCCAGCAGTGGACCTGCGGGGAAGTCTTTTCATGAAAAACTGTTTTTT
NA once TRBJ2-3 TRBV28 CASSLFFRRESADTQYF TGTGCCAGCAGTTTGTTCTTCAGGCGTGAATCCGCAGATACGCAGTATTTT
TRBD1 NA TRBJ1-1 TRBV30 CAWSARTGVYMNTEAFF TGTGCCTGGAGCGCCCGGACAGGGGTCTACATGAACACTGAAGCTTTCTTT
TRBD1 NA TRBJ1-2 TRBV7-3 CASSLSGGTNGYTF TGTGCCAGCAGCTTATCAGGGGGTACCAATGGCTACACCTTC
NA NA TRBJ1-1 TRBV27 CASSFRGTEAFF TGTGCCAGCAGTTTTAGGGGTACTGAAGCTTTCTTT
NA NA TRBJ2-3 TRBV24-1 CATSDYRNEKQYF TGTGCCACCAGTGATTACAGGAACGAGAAGCAGTATTTT
TRBD1 NA TRBJ1-4 TRBV2 CASNQDRGNEKLFF TGTGCCAGCAATCAGGACAGGGGAAATGAAAAACTGTTTTTT
TRBD1 NA TRBJ2-7 TRBV28 CASRPPGTVSYEQYF TGTGCCAGCAGGCCCCCTGGGACAGTCTCCTACGAGCAGTACTTC
NA NA TRBJ1-1 TRBV15 CATSREKTGFTEAFF TGTGCCACCAGCAGAGAAAAAACAGGGTTCACTGAAGCTTTCTTT
NA few TRBJ2-7 TRBV6-5 CASRSGREEQYF TGTGCCAGCAGGAGCGGACGGGAGGAGCAGTACTTC
NA NA TRBJ1-2 TRBV9 CASSVEPIANYGYTF TGTGCCAGCAGCGTAGAACCGATAGCTAACTATGGCTACACCTTC
TRBD1 NA TRBJ1-1 TRBV18 CASSPDRASLNTEAFF TGTGCCAGCTCACCTGACAGGGCCTCCTTGAACACTGAAGCTTTCTTT
TRBD2 NA TRBJ2-2 TRBV2 CASRTGTSVGIGELFF TGTGCCAGCAGGACGGGGACTAGCGTTGGTATCGGGGAGCTGTTTTTT
NA NA TRBJ2-3 TRBV7-3 CASSSQASGMDTQYF TGTGCCAGCAGCAGCCAGGCGAGTGGAATGGATACGCAGTATTTT
TRBD2 NA TRBJ2-5 TRBV27 CASSGGTTRQYF TGTGCCAGCAGCGGGGGGACCACCCGCCAGTACTTC
TRBD1 NA TRBJ1-5 TRBV7-9 CASSAGQINQPQHF TGTGCCAGCAGCGCGGGACAGATCAATCAGCCCCAGCATTTT
TRBD1 once TRBJ2-5 TRBV28 CASSHPDREETQYF TGTGCCAGCAGCCACCCGGACAGGGAAGAGACCCAGTACTTC
TRBD2 NA TRBJ2-1 TRBV30 CAWSSGSANEQFF TGTGCCTGGTCTAGCGGGAGCGCGAATGAGCAGTTCTTC
TRBD2 NA TRBJ2-7 TRBV5-1 CASSLGAGGSYEQYF TGCGCCAGCAGCTTGGGAGCGGGAGGATCCTACGAGCAGTACTTC
TRBD1 few TRBJ1-4 TRBV5-5 CASSLDRGHEKLFF TGTGCCAGCAGCTTAGACAGGGGGCATGAAAAACTGTTTTTT
NA NA TRBJ1-6 TRBV14 CASSQDIGGVGNSPLHF TGTGCCAGCAGCCAAGATATCGGAGGGGTAGGGAATTCACCCCTCCACTTT
TRBD1 NA TRBJ1-1 TRBV6-6 CASSWTGETTEAFF TGTGCCAGCAGCTGGACAGGGGAGACCACTGAAGCTTTCTTT
TRBD2 NA TRBJ2-1 TRBV5-1 CASSSRTSLDEQFF TGCGCCAGCAGCTCGAGGACTAGCTTGGATGAGCAGTTCTTC
NA NA TRBJ2-1 TRBV7-2 CASRQPGLLHNEQFF TGTGCCAGCAGACAACCGGGGTTACTACACAATGAGCAGTTCTTC
TRBD1 NA TRBJ1-2 TRBV28 CASSLRTGYFYTF TGTGCCAGCAGTTTAAGGACAGGGTATTTCTACACCTTC
NA NA TRBJ1-5 TRBV5-1 CASSVSGSNQPQHF TGCGCCAGCAGCGTTTCGGGTAGCAATCAGCCCCAGCATTTT
NA NA TRBJ2-7 TRBV2 CASRTGGYQQYF TGTGCCAGCAGAACGGGTGGCTACCAGCAGTACTTC
NA NA TRBJ1-6 TRBV6-2/TRBV6-3 CASSYSTGLDHYNSPLHF TGTGCCAGCAGTTATTCTACGGGATTGGATCACTATAATTCACCCCTCCACTTT
TRBD1 NA TRBJ1-6 TRBV6-5 CASSWTGWDSPLHF TGTGCCAGCAGTTGGACAGGTTGGGATTCACCCCTCCACTTT
NA once TRBJ1-2 TRBV11-2 CASSLISGPPYGYTF TGTGCCAGCAGCCTCATCTCCGGTCCTCCTTATGGCTACACCTTC
NA NA TRBJ1-3 TRBV7-2 CASSPSQGDSGNTIYF TGTGCCAGCAGCCCCAGTCAGGGTGACTCTGGAAACACCATATATTTT
TRBD1 NA TRBJ2-3 TRBV12-3/TRBV12-4 CASQGVPAMTQYF TGTGCCAGCCAGGGGGTGCCCGCTATGACGCAGTATTTT
NA NA TRBJ2-7 TRBV13 CASSAGTVYEQYF TGTGCCAGCAGCGCGGGGACAGTATACGAGCAGTACTTC
NA NA TRBJ2-3 TRBV6-6 CASTPSTDTQYF TGTGCCAGCACTCCTAGCACAGATACGCAGTATTTT
TRBD1 NA TRBJ2-3 TRBV6-5 CASSYTTGPSTDTQYF TGTGCCAGCAGTTACACGACAGGGCCTAGCACAGATACGCAGTATTTT